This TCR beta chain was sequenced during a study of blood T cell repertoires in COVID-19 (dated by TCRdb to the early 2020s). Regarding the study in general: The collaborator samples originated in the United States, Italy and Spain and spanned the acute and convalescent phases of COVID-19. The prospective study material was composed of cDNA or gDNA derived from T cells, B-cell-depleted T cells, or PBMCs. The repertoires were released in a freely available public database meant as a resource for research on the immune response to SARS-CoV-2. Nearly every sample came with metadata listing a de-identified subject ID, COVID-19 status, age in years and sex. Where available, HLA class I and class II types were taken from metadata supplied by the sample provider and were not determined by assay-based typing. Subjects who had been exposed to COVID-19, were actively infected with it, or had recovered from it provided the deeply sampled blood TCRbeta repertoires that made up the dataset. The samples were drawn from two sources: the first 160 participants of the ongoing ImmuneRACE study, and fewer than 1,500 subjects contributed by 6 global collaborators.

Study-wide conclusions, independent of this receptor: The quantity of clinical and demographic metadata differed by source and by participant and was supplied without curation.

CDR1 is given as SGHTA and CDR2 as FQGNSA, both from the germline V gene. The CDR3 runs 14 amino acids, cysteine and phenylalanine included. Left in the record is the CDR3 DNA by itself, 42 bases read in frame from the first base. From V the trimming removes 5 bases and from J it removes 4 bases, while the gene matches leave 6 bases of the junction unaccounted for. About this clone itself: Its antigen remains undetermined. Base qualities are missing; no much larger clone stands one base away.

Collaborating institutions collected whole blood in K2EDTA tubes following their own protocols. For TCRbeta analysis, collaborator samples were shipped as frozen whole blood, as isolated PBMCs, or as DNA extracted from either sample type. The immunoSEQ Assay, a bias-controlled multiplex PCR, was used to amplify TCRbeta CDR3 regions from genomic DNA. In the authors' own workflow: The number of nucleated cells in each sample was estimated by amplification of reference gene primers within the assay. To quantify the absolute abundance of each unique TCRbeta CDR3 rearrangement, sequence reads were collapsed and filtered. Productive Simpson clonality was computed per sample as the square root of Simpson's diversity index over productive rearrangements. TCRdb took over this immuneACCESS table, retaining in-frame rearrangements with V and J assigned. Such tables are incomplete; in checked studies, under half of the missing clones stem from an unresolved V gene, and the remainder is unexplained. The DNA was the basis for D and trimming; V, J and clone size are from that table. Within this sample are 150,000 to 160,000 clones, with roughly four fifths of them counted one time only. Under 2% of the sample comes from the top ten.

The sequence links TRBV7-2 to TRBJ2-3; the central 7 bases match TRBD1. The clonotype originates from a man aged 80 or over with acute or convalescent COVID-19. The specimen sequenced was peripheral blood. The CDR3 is CASSAWGQSDTQYF. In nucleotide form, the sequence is TGTGCCAGCAGCGCCTGGGGACAGTCAGATACGCAGTATTTT.